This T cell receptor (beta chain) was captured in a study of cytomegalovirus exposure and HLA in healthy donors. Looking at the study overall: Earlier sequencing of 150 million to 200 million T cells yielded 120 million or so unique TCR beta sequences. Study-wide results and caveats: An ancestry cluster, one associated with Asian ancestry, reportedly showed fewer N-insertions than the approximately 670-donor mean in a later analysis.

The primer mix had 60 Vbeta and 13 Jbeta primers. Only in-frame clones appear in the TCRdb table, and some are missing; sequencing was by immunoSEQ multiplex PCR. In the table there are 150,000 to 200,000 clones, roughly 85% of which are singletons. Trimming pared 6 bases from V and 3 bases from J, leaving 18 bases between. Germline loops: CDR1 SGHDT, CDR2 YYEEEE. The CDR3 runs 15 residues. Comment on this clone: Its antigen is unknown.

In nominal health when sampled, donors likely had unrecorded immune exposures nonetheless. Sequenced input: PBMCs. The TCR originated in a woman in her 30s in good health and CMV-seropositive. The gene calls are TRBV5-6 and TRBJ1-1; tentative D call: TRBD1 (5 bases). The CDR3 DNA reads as TGTGCCAGCAACAAAATAACATTACAGGACACTGAAGCTTTCTTT. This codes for CASNKITLQDTEAFF.